This T cell receptor (beta chain) derives from a study of blood T cells in healthy people across ages. Every sample had a minimum of 6 million PBMCs isolated. Germline CDR1 and CDR2: SGHTA and FQGNSA. There are 16 residues in the CDR3. With V trimmed by 5 bases and J by 4 bases, 8 bases remained unmatched. Notes on this clonotype: The antigen is undetermined.

Findings and caveats of the study: Both higher diversity and more naive CD4+ cells marked long-lived donors when set against aged donors. The fall in TCR beta diversity per million T cells was roughly linear with age.

A J-beta primer mix and a sample-barcoded 5' primer were used in a second PCR of about 7 to 12 cycles. TCRdb re-analysed the 5' RACE reads in MiXCR, keeping a single row per CDR3 protein. Among 600,000 or so distinct CDR3 sequences listed, about 30% were seen once. The chain links TRBV7-2 to TRBJ2-1; 10 bases fit TRBD2. This sequence originates from an elderly woman in good health. Material: blood. The CDR3 bases are TGTGCCAGCAGCCCGCGAGCGGGGGGGCTTTACAATGAGCAGTTCTTC. Protein: CASSPRAGGLYNEQFF.